One and the same sample provided the 6 T cell receptor beta chains below, sequenced in a study of graft-versus-host responses after intestinal transplantation. Sequenced by immunoSEQ multiplex PCR; TCRdb stores in-frame clones only, minus some. The sample includes about 39,000 clones, 85% to 95% of them seen just once. The antigens of these receptors remain unknown. The sequenced sample was unstimulated CD8+ T cells sorted from spleen or lymph node cells, obtained before transplant. These receptors all come from a human donor who was the organ donor for an intestinal transplant.

A remark on this clone: In the same sample, other DNA sequences code for this CDR3. The genes are TRBV7-8 and TRBJ2-3; a possible D gene is TRBD1 (6 bases). Looked up from germline, CDR1 is SGHVS and CDR2 is FQNEAQ. CDR3 length: 19 amino acids. V was trimmed by 5 bases and J by 1 base, leaving 25 bases between them. This chain's CDR3 is CASSVRGNSLSLRTDTQYF. The CDR3 region has the DNA TGTGCCAGCAGCGTCAGGGGTAACTCCCTCTCTCTTCGCACAGATACGCAGTATTTT.

The V call is TRBV4-3, the J call TRBJ2-2, with 9 bases fitting TRBD1. The germline V gene encodes CDR1 LGHNA and CDR2 YSLEER. This CDR3 is 16 amino acids long. V trimming: 6 bases; J trimming: 6 bases; junction bases outside the gene matches: 11. CDR3 loop: CASSPWDREGPGELFF. Here the CDR3 DNA reads TGCGCCAGCAGTCCCTGGGACAGGGAGGGTCCCGGGGAGCTGTTTTTT.

The genes are TRBV19 and TRBJ1-6; TRBD1 agrees at 9 bases. The trim removed 3 bases at V and 7 bases at J, leaving 4 bases unmatched. The CDR3 has 15 amino acids. Germline CDR1 reads LNHDA; CDR2 reads SQIVND (reference sequence). The CDR3 sequence is CASSISGTGNSPLHF. The CDR3 nucleotides are TGTGCCAGTAGTATCTCGGGGACAGGGAATTCACCCCTCCACTTT.

V is TRBV28 and J is TRBJ1-5; D gene unclear. The ends were cut back, 3 bases at V and 0 bases at J, with 6 bases in the middle. This CDR3 has 14 amino acids. Looked up from germline, CDR1 is MDHEN and CDR2 is SYDVKM. Here the CDR3 reads CASSFSGSNQPQHF. CDR3 nucleotides: TGTGCCAGCAGTTTTAGTGGTAGCAATCAGCCCCAGCATTTT.

The chain has TRBV5-5 and TRBJ2-7, with 7 nucleotides matching TRBD1. V dropped 2 bases and J dropped 2; count of bases not matched to a gene: 10. Germline lookup yields CDR1 SGHKS and CDR2 YYEKEE (reference sequence). The CDR3 loop spans 16 amino acids. This chain's CDR3 is CASSLPGTVYAYEQYF. In DNA, the CDR3 is TGTGCCAGCAGCTTACCTGGGACAGTGTATGCCTACGAGCAGTACTTC.

The sample holds one count of this clone. The rearrangement joins TRBV4-1 to TRBJ2-7; a weak D match, TRBD2 (6 bases). CDR1 MGHRA and CDR2 YSYEKL come from the germline V gene. The CDR3 contains 15 residues. Trimming stripped 1 base from V and 2 bases from J, with 12 bases between. CDR3 residues: CASSQGIGGTYEQYF. In DNA form, the CDR3 reads TGCGCCAGCAGCCAAGGGATTGGAGGGACCTACGAGCAGTACTTC.